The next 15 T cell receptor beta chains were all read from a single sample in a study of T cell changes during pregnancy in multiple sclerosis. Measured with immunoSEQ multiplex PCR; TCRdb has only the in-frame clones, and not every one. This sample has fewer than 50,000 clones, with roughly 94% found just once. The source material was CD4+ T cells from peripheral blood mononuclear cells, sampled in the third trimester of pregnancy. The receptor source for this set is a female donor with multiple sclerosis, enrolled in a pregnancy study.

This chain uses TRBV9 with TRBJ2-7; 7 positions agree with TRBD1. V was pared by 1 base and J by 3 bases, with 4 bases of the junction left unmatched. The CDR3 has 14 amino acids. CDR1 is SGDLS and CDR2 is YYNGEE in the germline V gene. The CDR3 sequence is CASSVSTGIYEQYF. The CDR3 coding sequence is TGTGCCAGCAGCGTATCGACAGGGATCTACGAGCAGTACTTC.

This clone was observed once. CDR3 nucleotides: TGTGCCAGCAGTTCTGGCGGGACCAAGGACGAGCAGTACTTC. As protein: CASSSGGTKDEQYF. The V call is TRBV28, the J call TRBJ2-7, with a tentative D call TRBD2 (6 bases). CDR3 length: 14 residues. Per germline, CDR1 MDHEN and CDR2 SYDVKM. V lost 4 bases and J lost 5, with 15 bases in between.

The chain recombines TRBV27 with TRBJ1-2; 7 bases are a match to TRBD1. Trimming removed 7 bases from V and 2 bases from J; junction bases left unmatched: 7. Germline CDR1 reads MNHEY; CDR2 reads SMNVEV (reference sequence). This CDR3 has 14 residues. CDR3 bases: TGTGCCAGCACCAGGACGACAGGGAACTATGGCTACACCTTC. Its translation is CASTRTTGNYGYTF.

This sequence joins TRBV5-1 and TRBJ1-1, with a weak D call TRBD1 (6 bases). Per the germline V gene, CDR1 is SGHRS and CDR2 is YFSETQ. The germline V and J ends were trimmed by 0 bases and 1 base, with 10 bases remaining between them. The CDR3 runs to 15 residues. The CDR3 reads CASSLAWTANTEAFF. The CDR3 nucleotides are TGCGCCAGCAGCTTGGCCTGGACAGCGAACACTGAAGCTTTCTTT.

This chain's CDR3 is CASSAGDTEAFF. CDR3 coding DNA: TGTGCCAGCAGTGCCGGGGACACTGAAGCTTTCTTT. The chain carries TRBV6-1 and TRBJ1-1; D not resolved. Trimming took 4 bases from V and 3 from J, leaving 6 bases between them. Germline values: CDR1 MNHNS, CDR2 SASEGT. The CDR3 runs to 12 residues.

In DNA, the CDR3 is TGTGCCAGTAGTGCAACAGGGGGTTACAATGAGCAGTTCTTC. It yields the protein CASSATGGYNEQFF. The chain uses TRBV19 and TRBJ2-1, with 8 bases identical to TRBD1. The trim removed 5 bases at V and 4 bases at J, leaving 4 bases unmatched. The CDR3 covers 14 residues. CDR1 is LNHDA and CDR2 is SQIVND in the germline V gene (reference sequence).

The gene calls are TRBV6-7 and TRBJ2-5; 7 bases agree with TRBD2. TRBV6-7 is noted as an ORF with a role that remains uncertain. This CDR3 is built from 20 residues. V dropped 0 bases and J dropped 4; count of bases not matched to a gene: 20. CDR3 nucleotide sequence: TGTGCCAGCAGTTACTCGATTCGCTCTGGGGGGGTCTGTTTTCGAGAGACCCAGTACTTC. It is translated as CASSYSIRSGGVCFRETQYF.

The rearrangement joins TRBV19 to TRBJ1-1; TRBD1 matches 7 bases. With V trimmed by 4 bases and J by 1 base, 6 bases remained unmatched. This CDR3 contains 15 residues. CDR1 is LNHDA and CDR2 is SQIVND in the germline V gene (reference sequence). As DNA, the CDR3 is TGTGCCAGTAGTAGACCGACAGGGCGGAACACTGAAGCTTTCTTT. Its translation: CASSRPTGRNTEAFF.

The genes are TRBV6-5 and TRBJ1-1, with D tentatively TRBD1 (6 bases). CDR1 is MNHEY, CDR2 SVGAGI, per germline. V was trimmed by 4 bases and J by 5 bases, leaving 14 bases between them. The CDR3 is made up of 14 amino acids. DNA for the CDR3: TGTGCCAGCAGTTTGAGGGGGGGTCAAACTGAAGCTTTCTTT. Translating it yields CASSLRGGQTEAFF.

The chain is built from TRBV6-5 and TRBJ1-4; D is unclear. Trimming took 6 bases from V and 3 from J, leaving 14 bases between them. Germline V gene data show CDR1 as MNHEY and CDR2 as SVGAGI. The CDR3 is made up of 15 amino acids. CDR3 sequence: CASSQASSSNEKLFF. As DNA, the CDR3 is TGTGCCAGCAGCCAGGCTTCAAGCTCTAATGAAAAACTGTTTTTT.

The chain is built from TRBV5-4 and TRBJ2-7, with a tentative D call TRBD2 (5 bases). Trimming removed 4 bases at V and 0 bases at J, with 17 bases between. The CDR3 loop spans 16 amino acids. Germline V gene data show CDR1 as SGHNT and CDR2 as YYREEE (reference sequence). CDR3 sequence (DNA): TGTGCCAGCAGCGGTACACGGGGAAAAGGCTCCTACGAGCAGTACTTC. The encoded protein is CASSGTRGKGSYEQYF. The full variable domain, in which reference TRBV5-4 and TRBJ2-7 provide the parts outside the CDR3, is ETGVTQSPTHLIKTRGQQVTLRCSSQSGHNTVSWYQQALGQGPQFIFQYYREEENGRGNFPPRFSGLQFPNYSSELNVNALELDDSALYLCASSGTRGKGSYEQYFGPGTRLTVT.

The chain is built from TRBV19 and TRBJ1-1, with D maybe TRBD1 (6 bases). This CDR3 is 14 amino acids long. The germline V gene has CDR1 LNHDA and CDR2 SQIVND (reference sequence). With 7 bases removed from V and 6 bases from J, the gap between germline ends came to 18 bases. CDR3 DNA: TGTGCCAGTAATACAGGGTATGGGGCTCCTGAAGCTTTCTTT. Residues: CASNTGYGAPEAFF.

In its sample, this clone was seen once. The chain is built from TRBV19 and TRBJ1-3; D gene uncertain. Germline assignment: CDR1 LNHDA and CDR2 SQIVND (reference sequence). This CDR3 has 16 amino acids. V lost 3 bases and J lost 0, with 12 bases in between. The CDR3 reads CASSISQVYSGNTIYF. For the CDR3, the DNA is TGTGCCAGTAGTATCTCGCAGGTTTACTCTGGAAACACCATATATTTT.

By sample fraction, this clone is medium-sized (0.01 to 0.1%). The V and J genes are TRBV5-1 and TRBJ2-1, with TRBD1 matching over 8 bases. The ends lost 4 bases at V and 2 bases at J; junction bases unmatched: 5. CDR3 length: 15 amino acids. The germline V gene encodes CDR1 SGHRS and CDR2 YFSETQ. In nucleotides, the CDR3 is TGCGCCAGCAGCCCCGGGACAGGACCCTACAATGAGCAGTTCTTC. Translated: CASSPGTGPYNEQFF.

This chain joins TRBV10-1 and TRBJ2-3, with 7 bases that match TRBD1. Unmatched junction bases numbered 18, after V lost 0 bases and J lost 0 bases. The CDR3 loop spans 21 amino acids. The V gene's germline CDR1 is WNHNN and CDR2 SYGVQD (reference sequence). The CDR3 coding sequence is TGCGCCAGCAGTGAGTCGAACGGAGTAGGGGGCCGAATACCAAGCACAGATACGCAGTATTTT. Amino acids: CASSESNGVGGRIPSTDTQYF.